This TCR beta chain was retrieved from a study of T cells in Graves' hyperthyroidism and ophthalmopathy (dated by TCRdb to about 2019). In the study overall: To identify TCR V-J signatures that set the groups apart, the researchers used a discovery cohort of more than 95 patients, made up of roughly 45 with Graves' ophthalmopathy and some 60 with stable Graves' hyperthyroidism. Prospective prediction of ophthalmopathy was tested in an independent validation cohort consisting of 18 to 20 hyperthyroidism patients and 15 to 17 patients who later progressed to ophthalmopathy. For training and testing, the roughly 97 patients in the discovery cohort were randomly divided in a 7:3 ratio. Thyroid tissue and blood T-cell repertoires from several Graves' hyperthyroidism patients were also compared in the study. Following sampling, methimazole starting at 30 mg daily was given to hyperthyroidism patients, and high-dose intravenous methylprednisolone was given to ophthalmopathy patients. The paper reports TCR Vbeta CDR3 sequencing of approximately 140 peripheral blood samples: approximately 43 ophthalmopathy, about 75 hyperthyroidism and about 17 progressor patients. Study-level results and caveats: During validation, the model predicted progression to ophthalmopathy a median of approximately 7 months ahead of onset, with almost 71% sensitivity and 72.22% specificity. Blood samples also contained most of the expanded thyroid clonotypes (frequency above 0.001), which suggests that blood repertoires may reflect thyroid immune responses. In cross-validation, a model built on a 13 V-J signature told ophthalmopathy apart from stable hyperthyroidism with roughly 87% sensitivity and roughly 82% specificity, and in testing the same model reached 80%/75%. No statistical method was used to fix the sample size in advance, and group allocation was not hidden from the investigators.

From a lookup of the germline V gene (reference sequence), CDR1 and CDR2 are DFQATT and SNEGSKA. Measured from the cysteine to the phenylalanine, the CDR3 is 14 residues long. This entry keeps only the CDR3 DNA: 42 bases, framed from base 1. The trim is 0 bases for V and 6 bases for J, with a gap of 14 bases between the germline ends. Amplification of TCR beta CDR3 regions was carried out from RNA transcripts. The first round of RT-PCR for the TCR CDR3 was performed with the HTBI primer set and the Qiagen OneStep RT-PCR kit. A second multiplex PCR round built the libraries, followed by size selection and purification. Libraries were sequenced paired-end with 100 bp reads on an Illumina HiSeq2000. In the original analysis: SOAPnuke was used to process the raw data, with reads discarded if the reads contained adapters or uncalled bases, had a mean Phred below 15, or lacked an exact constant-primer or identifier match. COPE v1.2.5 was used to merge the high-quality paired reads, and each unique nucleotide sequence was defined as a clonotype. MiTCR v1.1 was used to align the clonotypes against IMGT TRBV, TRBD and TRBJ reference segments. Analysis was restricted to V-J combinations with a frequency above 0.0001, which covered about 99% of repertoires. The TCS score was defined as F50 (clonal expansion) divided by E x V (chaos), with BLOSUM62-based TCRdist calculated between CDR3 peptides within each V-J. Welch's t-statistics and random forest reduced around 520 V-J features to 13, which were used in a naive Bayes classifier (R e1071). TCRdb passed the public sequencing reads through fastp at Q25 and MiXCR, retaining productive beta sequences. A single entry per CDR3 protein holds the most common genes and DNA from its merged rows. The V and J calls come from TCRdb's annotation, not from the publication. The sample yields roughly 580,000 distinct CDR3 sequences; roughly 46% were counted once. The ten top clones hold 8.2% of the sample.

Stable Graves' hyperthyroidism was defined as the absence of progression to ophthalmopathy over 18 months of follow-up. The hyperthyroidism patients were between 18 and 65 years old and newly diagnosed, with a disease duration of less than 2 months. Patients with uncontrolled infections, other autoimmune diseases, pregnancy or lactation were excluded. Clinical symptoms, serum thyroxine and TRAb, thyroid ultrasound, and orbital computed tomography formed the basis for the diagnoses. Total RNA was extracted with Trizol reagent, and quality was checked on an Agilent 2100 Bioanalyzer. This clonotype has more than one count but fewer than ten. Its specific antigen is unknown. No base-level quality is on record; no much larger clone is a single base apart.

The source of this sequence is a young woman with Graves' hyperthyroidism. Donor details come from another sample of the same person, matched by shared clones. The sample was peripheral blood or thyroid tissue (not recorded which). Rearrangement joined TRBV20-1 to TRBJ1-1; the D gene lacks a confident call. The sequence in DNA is TGCAGTGCTAGAGATGCGGGAGAGGGCTCTGAAGCTTTCTTT. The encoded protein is CSARDAGEGSEAFF.